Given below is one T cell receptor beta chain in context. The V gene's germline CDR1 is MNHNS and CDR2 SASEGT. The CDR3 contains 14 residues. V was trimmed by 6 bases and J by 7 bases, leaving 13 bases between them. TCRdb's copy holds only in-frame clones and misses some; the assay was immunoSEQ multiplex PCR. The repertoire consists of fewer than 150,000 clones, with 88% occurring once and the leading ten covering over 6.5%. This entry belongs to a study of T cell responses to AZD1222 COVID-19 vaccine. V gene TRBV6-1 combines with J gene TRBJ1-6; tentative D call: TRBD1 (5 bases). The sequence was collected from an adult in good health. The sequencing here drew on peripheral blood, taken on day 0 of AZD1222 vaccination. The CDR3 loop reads CASRPRDGNSPLHF. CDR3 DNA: TGTGCCAGCAGACCTCGGGACGGCAATTCACCCCTCCACTTT.